These 21 T cell receptor beta chains originate from one sample sequenced in a study of response to subunit inactivated influenza vaccine. TCRdb independently ran MiXCR on the RT-PCR reads; one entry per CDR3 protein. The data hold 700,000 to 800,000 distinct CDR3 sequences, with around 18% observed a single time. The sequencing here drew on PBMCs from blood, taken about 5 days after vaccination. These receptors all stem from a man aged 50 to 60 who received an inactivated influenza vaccine.

The chain employs TRBV19 and TRBJ2-2; a weak D match, TRBD1 (6 bases). The ends were cut back, 4 bases at V and 3 bases at J, with 9 bases in the middle. The CDR3 sequence is 14 residues long. From germline, CDR1 is LNHDA and CDR2 SQIVND (reference sequence). The CDR3 region is CASSKGQDTGELFF. CDR3 DNA sequence: TGTGCCAGTAGTAAGGGACAAGACACCGGGGAGCTGTTTTTT. Full variable domain (rest looked up from reference TRBV19 and TRBJ2-2): DGGITQSPKYLFRKEGQNVTLSCEQNLNHDAMYWYRQDPGQGLRLIYYSQIVNDFQKGDIAEGYSVSREKKESFPLTVTSAQKNPTAFYLCASSKGQDTGELFFGEGSRLTVL.

The chain employs TRBV20-1 and TRBJ2-1; D is possibly TRBD2 (7 bases). CDR3 size: 14 residues. Germline V gene sequence: CDR1 DFQATT, CDR2 SNEGSKA (reference sequence). DNA for the CDR3: TGCGGGACCTGGGGGGGGGGCCTATTCAATGAGCAGTTCTTC. Translated: CGTWGGGLFNEQFF.

The gene calls are TRBV6-1 and TRBJ2-7, with a tentative D call TRBD2 (6 bases). Trimming took 7 bases from V and 4 from J, leaving 20 bases between them. The germline V gene has CDR1 MNHNS and CDR2 SASEGT. This CDR3 has 15 amino acids. In DNA, the CDR3 is TGTGCCAGCACCCTACTCCGGGGGACGGCTTACGAGCAGTACTTC. It specifies CASTLLRGTAYEQYF.

CDR3 residues: CSVQRASYEQYF. CDR3 nucleotides: TGCAGCGTTCAGCGGGCCTCCTACGAGCAGTACTTC. The V call is TRBV29-1, the J call TRBJ2-7, with D possibly being TRBD2 (6 bases). The CDR3 consists of 12 residues. V was pared by 5 bases and J by 0 bases, with 8 bases between. Germline CDR1 and CDR2: SQVTM and ANQGSEA.

V and J are TRBV11-2 and TRBJ2-2; tentative D call: TRBD1 (5 bases). The CDR3 totals 16 residues. Trimming took 1 base from V and 5 from J, leaving 14 bases between them. Germline loops: CDR1 SGHAT, CDR2 FQNNGV. The CDR3 reads CASSLVYAGSTGELFF. CDR3 nucleotide sequence: TGTGCCAGCAGCTTAGTATACGCAGGGTCGACCGGGGAGCTGTTTTTT.

This clonotype was picked up a small number of times. This chain uses TRBV12-3 or TRBV12-4 with TRBJ2-7; possibly TRBD2 for D (5 bases). The CDR3 runs to 15 residues. V was trimmed by 5 bases and J by 4 bases, leaving 18 bases between them. The CDR3 coding sequence is TGTGCCAGCAGTCCACACCACGGACTGCCATACGAGCAGTACTTC. This translates into CASSPHHGLPYEQYF.

This clonotype occurred a few times. This sequence joins TRBV5-1 and TRBJ2-7; D gene unclear. The V gene lost 3 bases and the J gene lost 1 base, with 11 bases spanning the gap. The V gene's germline CDR1 is SGHRS and CDR2 YFSETQ. This CDR3 region has 14 residues. CDR3 nucleotide sequence: TGCGCCAGCAGCTACTCGGCAGCATCCTACGAGCAGTACTTC. Its protein is CASSYSAASYEQYF.

This sequence joins TRBV4-3 and TRBJ2-3; the D is unclear. V was cut by 3 bases and J by 6 bases, with 16 bases left in between. From germline, CDR1 is LGHNA and CDR2 YSLEER. The CDR3 is made up of 15 amino acids. CDR3 protein: CASSQRPGFPDTQYF. In DNA form, the CDR3 reads TGCGCCAGCAGCCAGAGACCTGGGTTCCCGGATACGCAGTATTTT.

This clonotype was observed at least ten times. The chain employs TRBV5-1 and TRBJ2-7; TRBD1 matches 9 bases. Trimming cost V 1 base and J 3 bases; bases outside gene matches: 5. The germline gives CDR1 SGHRS, CDR2 YFSETQ. This CDR3 comprises 15 residues. CDR3 nucleotide sequence: TGCGCCAGCAGCTTGCTGGGACAGGGAAGCTACGAGCAGTACTTC. It specifies CASSLLGQGSYEQYF.

The chain links TRBV6-1 to TRBJ2-7; tentative D call: TRBD1 (6 bases). Germline V CDR1 and CDR2: MNHNS, SASEGT. The CDR3 totals 13 residues. The V end lost 5 bases, the J end lost 2 bases, and 10 bases lay between the germline ends. Here the CDR3 reads CASSKRTAYEQYF. The CDR3 bases are TGTGCCAGCAGTAAGCGGACAGCCTACGAGCAGTACTTC.

This clonotype was seen many times. The chain is built from TRBV6-5 and TRBJ1-5; D is unresolved. Looked up from germline, CDR1 is MNHEY and CDR2 is SVGAGI. This CDR3 has 15 amino acids. Trimming left V 0 bases short and J 2 bases short, with 8 bases between. The CDR3 sequence: CASSYSAGGNQPQHF. CDR3 nucleotide sequence: TGTGCCAGCAGTTACTCCGCGGGTGGCAATCAGCCCCAGCATTTT.

This clonotype came up many times. The chain recombines TRBV7-2 with TRBJ2-3, with D perhaps assigned TRBD1 or TRBD2 (5 bases each). V was clipped by 0 bases and J by 0 bases, with 19 bases between them. The CDR3 is 19 residues long. The germline V gene encodes CDR1 SGHTA and CDR2 FQGNSA. CDR3 coding DNA: TGTGCCAGCAGCTTAGCGCAAGGGACGACCTCCTTCAGCACAGATACGCAGTATTTT. It encodes CASSLAQGTTSFSTDTQYF.

The chain has TRBV7-2 and TRBJ1-2; a weak D match, TRBD1 (5 bases). Between the trimmed V and J ends, which lost 5 bases and 4 bases, there was a span of 14 bases. Germline V gene sequence: CDR1 SGHTA, CDR2 FQGNSA. The CDR3 sequence is 14 residues long. The CDR3 DNA reads as TGTGCCAGCAGCCCTTCTCAGGGCTCCTATGGCTACACCTTC. This sequence encodes CASSPSQGSYGYTF.

A few counts support this clonotype. The genes are TRBV28 and TRBJ1-1, with D maybe TRBD1 (5 bases). Germline V gene lookup returns CDR1 MDHEN and CDR2 SYDVKM. CDR3 size: 13 residues. V was clipped by 6 bases and J by 7 bases, with 15 bases between them. CDR3 sequence reads: CASRRTGNLEAFF. CDR3 coding DNA: TGTGCCAGCAGGCGAACAGGAAATCTTGAAGCTTTCTTT.

V gene TRBV5-1 combines with J gene TRBJ2-7, with 11 bases lining up with TRBD2. Germline loops: CDR1 SGHRS, CDR2 YFSETQ. The length of the CDR3 is 16 residues. Trimming cost V 4 bases and J 3 bases; bases outside gene matches: 9. The DNA of the CDR3 is TGCGCCAGCAGCCCGTTAGCGGGAGGGCCTCTCTACGAGCAGTACTTC. This codes for CASSPLAGGPLYEQYF.

The chain carries TRBV7-6 and TRBJ2-1, with 9 bases lining up with TRBD2. The J segment lost 4 bases and the V segment lost 1 base, leaving 5 bases of the junction unmatched. The CDR3 covers 16 residues. Germline values: CDR1 SGHVS, CDR2 FNYEAQ. The CDR3 protein is CASSLGTSGLYNEQFF. Here the CDR3 DNA reads TGTGCCAGCAGCTTAGGCACTAGCGGGCTTTACAATGAGCAGTTCTTC.

The V and J genes are TRBV6-2 or TRBV6-3 and TRBJ2-7, with D possibly called TRBD1 or TRBD2 (6 bases each). V shed 3 bases and J shed 1 base, with 13 bases lying between them. The CDR3 sequence is 15 residues long. CDR1 MNHEY and CDR2 SVGEGT come from the germline V gene. In nucleotides, the CDR3 is TGTGCCAGCAGTTATTCGGGGGCCAGGTCCTACGAGCAGTACTTC. This translates into CASSYSGARSYEQYF.

The table lists this clonotype with a few counts. The chain uses TRBV7-9 and TRBJ1-1; D is unresolved. Trimming took off 5 bases at V and 7 bases at J, with 8 bases between the two ends. The CDR3 has 11 amino acids. Germline CDR1 reads SEHNR; CDR2 reads FQNEAQ (reference sequence). CDR3 in amino acids: CASSVNVEAFF. The CDR3 coding sequence is TGTGCCAGCAGCGTTAACGTTGAAGCTTTCTTT.

This clonotype appeared a few times. One junction end disagrees with the germline gene, perhaps due to a read error. The V and J genes are TRBV24-1 and TRBJ2-1, with D possibly TRBD1 on 5 matching bases. Germline values: CDR1 KGHDR, CDR2 SFDVKD. CDR3 size: 16 residues. CDR3 in amino acids: CATSDFQGPSSGHQVF. CDR3 DNA: TGTGCCACCAGTGATTTTCAAGGACCATCCTCAGGGCACCAGGTCTTC.

The chain is built from TRBV10-3 and TRBJ1-5; the D gene is possibly TRBD1 (6 bases). There are 13 residues in the CDR3. With 6 bases removed from V and 6 bases from J, the gap between germline ends came to 12 bases. CDR1 and CDR2 from the germline V gene are ENHRY and SYGVKD. The CDR3 coding sequence is TGTGCCATCAGACAGGGTTTCGGTCAGCCCCAGCATTTT. Translated, it gives CAIRQGFGQPQHF.

This clonotype was picked up a small number of times. This chain uses TRBV15 with TRBJ2-5; TRBD2 matches 12 bases. The CDR3 runs to 16 residues. The V segment lost 0 bases and the J segment 4 bases; nucleotides outside the gene matches: 3. Germline CDR1 reads LNHNV; CDR2 reads YYDKDF (reference sequence). The CDR3 DNA follows: TGTGCCACCAGCAGAGATGGACTAGCGGGAAGAGAGACCCAGTACTTC. This translates into CATSRDGLAGRETQYF.